The 27 T cell receptor beta chains reported below all come from one sample, sequenced in a study of shared clonotypes between healthy human individuals. The table came from immunoSEQ multiplex PCR; TCRdb's copy has only in-frame clones and leaves some out. Seen here are about 990,000 clones, roughly 74% observed once, and the top ten hold roughly 0.65%. The specimen sequenced was memory CD4+ T cells from PBMCs. As to subset: CD45RA-negative fraction. Receptors were obtained from a man between 18 and 35 years old in good health. Some clones in this sample may be carry-over from other donors' samples.

The gene calls are TRBV6-5 and TRBJ1-2; D perhaps matches TRBD1 (5 bases). Germline V CDR1 and CDR2: MNHEY, SVGAGI. V was clipped by 2 bases and J by 4 bases, with 14 bases between them. The CDR3 consists of 15 residues. The CDR3 sequence is CASSYGGGIGYGYTF. In nucleotides, the CDR3 is TGTGCCAGCAGTTACGGGGGTGGTATAGGCTATGGCTACACCTTC.

This chain connects TRBV7-2 to TRBJ2-3; either TRBD1 or TRBD2 may supply D (6 bases each). The V end was cut by 0 bases, the J end by 5 bases, with 12 bases between. The CDR3 is made up of 15 amino acids. The germline CDR1 and CDR2 sequences are SGHTA and FQGNSA. As DNA, the CDR3 is TGTGCCAGCAGCTTAGCCGGGGGCTTGGGAGATACGCAGTATTTT. It yields the protein CASSLAGGLGDTQYF.

Comment on this clone: Mismatch with germline at one junction end may stem from a read error. This chain uses TRBV11-2 with TRBJ2-3; a possible D gene is TRBD2 (6 bases). CDR1 is SGHAT and CDR2 is FQNNGV in the germline V gene. The CDR3 sequence is 18 residues long. The CDR3 nucleotides are TGTGCCAGCAGCCAAGTCGTCCTAGCGAGTGCTAGCACAGATTCGCAGTATTTT. Its protein is CASSQVVLASASTDSQYF.

The rearrangement links TRBV4-2 to TRBJ2-5, with D perhaps assigned TRBD1 or TRBD2 (6 bases each). The CDR3 is 15 residues long. Germline values: CDR1 LGHNA, CDR2 YNFKEQ. V lost 4 bases, J lost 4 bases, and 16 bases lay in between. The CDR3 spells CASSPEGGFGETQYF. The CDR3, as DNA: TGTGCCAGCAGCCCAGAAGGGGGGTTTGGAGAGACCCAGTACTTC.

This clone was counted at least ten times. The chain recombines TRBV30 with TRBJ1-5; weak D call: TRBD1 (5 bases). The CDR3 length is 18 residues. The germline V and J ends were trimmed by 2 bases and 0 bases, with 20 bases remaining between them. In germline, CDR1 is GTSNPN, CDR2 SVGIG (reference sequence). CDR3 sequence (DNA): TGTGCCTGGAGTCCACCAGGGTCATATAGTTATAGCAATCAGCCCCAGCATTTT. This translates into CAWSPPGSYSYSNQPQHF.

This clone was seen many times. The chain employs TRBV7-9 and TRBJ2-2; 12 nucleotides match TRBD2. CDR1 is SEHNR, CDR2 FQNEAQ, per germline (reference sequence). Germline trimming cut 5 bases from V and 7 bases from J; bases unmatched to any gene: 11. The CDR3 consists of 17 residues. The CDR3: CASSPPPSGRAIGELFF. CDR3 bases: TGTGCCAGCAGCCCTCCGCCTAGCGGGAGGGCCATCGGGGAGCTGTTTTTT.

This sequence joins TRBV5-1 and TRBJ2-7, with 9 bases fitting TRBD2. CDR1 and CDR2 (germline): SGHRS, YFSETQ. The CDR3 contains 16 residues. The J segment lost 2 bases and the V segment lost 0 bases, leaving 6 bases of the junction unmatched. This chain's CDR3 is CASSLESSGVAYEQYF. Written as DNA, the CDR3 is TGCGCCAGCAGCTTGGAGTCTAGCGGGGTCGCCTACGAGCAGTACTTC.

Details on this clone: Other DNA sequences of this sample code for an identical CDR3. The gene calls are TRBV7-8 and TRBJ1-2, with 9 bases that match TRBD1. Germline V gene data show CDR1 as SGHVS and CDR2 as FQNEAQ. CDR3 length equals 14 residues. The trim removed 5 bases at V and 4 bases at J, leaving 5 bases unmatched. CDR3 nucleotides: TGTGCCAGCAGCCCGGACAGGGGAGGCTATGGCTACACCTTC. It codes for CASSPDRGGYGYTF.

This chain uses TRBV6-4 with TRBJ2-3; D might be TRBD1 (6 bases). V shed 5 bases and J shed 3 bases, with 9 bases lying between them. Germline values: CDR1 MRHNA, CDR2 SNTAGT. The CDR3 contains 13 residues. As DNA, the CDR3 is TGTGCCAGCAGTCGGGACAATACAGATACGCAGTATTTT. Translating gives CASSRDNTDTQYF.

This sequence joins TRBV11-1 and TRBJ2-5, with TRBD2 matching 8 bases. The junction had 7 bases not matched to a gene; V was cut back by 2 bases and J by 5 bases. CDR1 is SGHAT, CDR2 FQDESV, per germline (reference sequence). The CDR3 extends over 15 amino acids. CDR3 sequence reads: CASSLRSGRGETQYF. The DNA for the CDR3 is TGTGCCAGCAGCTTACGCAGCGGGAGAGGTGAGACCCAGTACTTC.

V is TRBV28 and J is TRBJ2-5; 8 bases align to TRBD2. V lost 5 bases to trimming and J lost 4 bases; unmatched junction nucleotides: 9. The germline CDR1 and CDR2 sequences are MDHEN and SYDVKM. This CDR3 is built from 15 residues. The CDR3 reads CASSITAGAVETQYF. CDR3 DNA: TGTGCCAGCAGTATTACAGCGGGAGCGGTAGAGACCCAGTACTTC.

This clone occurred many times. The same CDR3 also results from other DNA sequences found in this sample. V usage is TRBV30 and J usage is TRBJ2-1; unclear D gene. The CDR3 covers 12 residues. The germline gives CDR1 GTSNPN, CDR2 SVGIG (reference sequence). Trimming removed 3 bases at V and 0 bases at J, with 3 bases between. CDR3 in DNA: TGTGCCTGGAGGAGCTCCTACAATGAGCAGTTCTTC. Amino acid sequence: CAWRSSYNEQFF.

The chain links TRBV28 to TRBJ1-1; D may be TRBD1 (5 bases). The CDR3 is 13 residues long. CDR1 and CDR2 from the germline V gene are MDHEN and SYDVKM. Trimming shortened V by 7 bases and J by 1 base, and 10 bases separated the two germline ends. The CDR3 DNA reads as TGTGCCAGCATGGGCAGGGCGAACACTGAAGCTTTCTTT. Its translation: CASMGRANTEAFF.

The chain recombines TRBV9 with TRBJ2-1, with TRBD2 identical over 8 bases. V lost 2 bases to trimming and J lost 7 bases; unmatched junction nucleotides: 8. Germline values: CDR1 SGDLS, CDR2 YYNGEE. This CDR3 contains 15 residues. CDR3 sequence reads: CASSVAGGPGNEQFF. The CDR3 DNA reads as TGTGCCAGCAGCGTTGCGGGAGGCCCGGGGAATGAGCAGTTCTTC.

This chain joins TRBV5-4 and TRBJ1-1; D is undetermined. The CDR3 covers 13 residues. Looked up from germline, CDR1 is SGHNT and CDR2 is YYREEE (reference sequence). V lost 0 bases and J 0 bases, leaving 3 bases between the germline ends. This CDR3 is CASSLDLNTEAFF. The CDR3 bases are TGTGCCAGCAGCTTGGACTTGAACACTGAAGCTTTCTTT.

CDR3 amino acids: CAWRWGSGVSETQYF. The CDR3 region has the DNA TGTGCCTGGAGATGGGGTAGCGGGGTCTCTGAGACCCAGTACTTC. This rearrangement joins TRBV30 to TRBJ2-5; the match to TRBD2 covers 8 bases. The J segment lost 5 bases and the V segment lost 3 bases, leaving 11 bases of the junction unmatched. Looked up from germline, CDR1 is GTSNPN and CDR2 is SVGIG (reference sequence). The CDR3 consists of 15 residues.

This chain uses TRBV2 with TRBJ2-5; 14 bases map to TRBD2. The J call could be wrong; TRBJ2-7 is a better fit for the DNA end. The V gene's germline CDR1 is SNHLY and CDR2 FYNNEI. This CDR3 has 18 amino acids. The CDR3 loop is CASSPGLAGGLSPYEQYF. The CDR3 coding sequence is TGTGCCAGCAGTCCAGGACTAGCGGGAGGCCTAAGTCCCTACGAGCAGTACTTC.

The genes are TRBV6-1 and TRBJ2-7; TRBD2 matches at 10 bases. The CDR3 is 14 amino acids. V trimming: 7 bases; J trimming: 6 bases; junction bases outside the gene matches: 9. Germline lookup yields CDR1 MNHNS and CDR2 SASEGT. The CDR3 DNA reads TGTGCCAGCACTCTCCTAGCGGGAGACGTCGAGCAGTACTTC. It is translated as CASTLLAGDVEQYF.

The rearrangement links TRBV4-1 to TRBJ2-7; tentative D call: TRBD1 (6 bases). The CDR3 has 11 residues. CDR1 is MGHRA and CDR2 is YSYEKL in the germline V gene. V was pared by 3 bases and J by 9 bases, with 9 bases between. The CDR3 loop reads CASSHVGAQYF. CDR3 nucleotide sequence: TGCGCCAGCAGCCACGTGGGGGCGCAGTACTTC.

This clone was seen only once. The CDR3 is CAISEQRLAGVYNEQFF. DNA of the CDR3: TGTGCCATCAGTGAGCAAAGGCTAGCGGGAGTTTACAATGAGCAGTTCTTC. The chain has TRBV10-3 and TRBJ2-1; 10 bases map to TRBD2. The CDR3 consists of 17 residues. With V trimmed by 2 bases and J by 4 bases, 8 bases remained unmatched. Germline-derived CDR1 and CDR2 are ENHRY and SYGVKD.

The V gene is TRBV7-3, the J gene TRBJ2-3; the D is unclear. Trimming cost V 5 bases and J 6 bases, with 18 bases left between them. Per the germline V gene, CDR1 is SGHTA and CDR2 is FQGTGA. This CDR3 contains 15 residues. The CDR3 loop is CASSTHGPPMDTQYF. Written as DNA, the CDR3 is TGTGCCAGCAGCACCCACGGGCCCCCGATGGATACGCAGTATTTT. The full variable domain, with the rest looked up from reference TRBV7-3 and TRBJ2-3, is GAGVSQTPSNKVTEKGKYVELRCDPISGHTALYWYRQSLGQGPEFLIYFQGTGAADDSGLPNDRFFAVRPEGSVSTLKIQRTERGDSAVYLCASSTHGPPMDTQYFGPGTRLTVL.

This clone was detected once. The V and J genes are TRBV4-1 and TRBJ1-6; perhaps TRBD1 as D (5 bases). CDR3 length equals 17 residues. Germline CDR1 and CDR2: MGHRA and YSYEKL. The V and J ends lost 1 base and 8 bases respectively, with 18 bases between them. CDR3 protein: CASSQGAPVGGDSPLHF. The CDR3, as DNA: TGCGCCAGCAGCCAAGGAGCCCCCGTGGGGGGTGATTCACCCCTCCACTTT.

This CDR3 reads CASTRQGLPYEQYF. In DNA form, the CDR3 reads TGTGCCAGCACTCGACAGGGGCTTCCCTACGAGCAGTACTTC. The rearrangement links TRBV5-5 to TRBJ2-7, with 8 positions matching TRBD1. The CDR3 contains 14 residues. Losses at the gene ends were 6 bases for V and 2 bases for J; bases not matched to a gene: 7. Germline V gene sequence: CDR1 SGHKS, CDR2 YYEKEE (reference sequence). The complete variable domain, with remaining parts taken from reference TRBV5-5 and TRBJ2-7, reads DAGVTQSPTHLIKTRGQQVTLRCSPISGHKSVSWYQQVLGQGPQFIFQYYEKEERGRGNFPDRFSARQFPNYSSELNVNALLLGDSALYLCASTRQGLPYEQYFGPGTRLTVT.

This clone was counted at least ten times. J is TRBJ1-2 and V is TRBV4-2; 8 bases agree with TRBD1. This CDR3 spans 15 amino acids. Per the germline V gene, CDR1 is LGHNA and CDR2 is YNFKEQ. The V segment lost 3 bases and the J segment 2 bases; nucleotides outside the gene matches: 5. The CDR3 is CASSHSRGLNYGYTF. CDR3 nucleotide sequence: TGTGCCAGCAGCCACAGCAGGGGGCTCAACTATGGCTACACCTTC.

The rearrangement joins TRBV5-5 to TRBJ2-2, with 11 bases matching TRBD2. With V trimmed by 3 bases and J by 2 bases, 3 bases remained unmatched. The CDR3 consists of 16 residues. Germline loops: CDR1 SGHKS, CDR2 YYEKEE (reference sequence). For the CDR3, the DNA is TGTGCCAGCAGCTCGACTAGCGGGGCCAACACCGGGGAGCTGTTTTTT. It specifies CASSSTSGANTGELFF.

V usage is TRBV28 and J usage is TRBJ1-1; D may be TRBD1 (5 bases). CDR3 length: 17 amino acids. The germline V gene encodes CDR1 MDHEN and CDR2 SYDVKM. V gave up 2 bases and J gave up 1 base, with 17 bases separating them. In DNA form, the CDR3 reads TGTGCCAGCAGTTTACGAAGGCCCCATCAGGGGAACACTGAAGCTTTCTTT. This sequence encodes CASSLRRPHQGNTEAFF.

The V call is TRBV30, the J call TRBJ2-7; TRBD1 aligns across 8 bases. Germline V gives CDR1 GTSNPN, CDR2 SVGIG (reference sequence). After removal of 5 bases from V and 10 bases from J, the junction contained 7 bases not matched to a gene. The CDR3 runs 11 residues. The chain's CDR3 is CAWADRGAQYF. CDR3 bases: TGTGCCTGGGCTGACAGGGGCGCCCAGTACTTC.